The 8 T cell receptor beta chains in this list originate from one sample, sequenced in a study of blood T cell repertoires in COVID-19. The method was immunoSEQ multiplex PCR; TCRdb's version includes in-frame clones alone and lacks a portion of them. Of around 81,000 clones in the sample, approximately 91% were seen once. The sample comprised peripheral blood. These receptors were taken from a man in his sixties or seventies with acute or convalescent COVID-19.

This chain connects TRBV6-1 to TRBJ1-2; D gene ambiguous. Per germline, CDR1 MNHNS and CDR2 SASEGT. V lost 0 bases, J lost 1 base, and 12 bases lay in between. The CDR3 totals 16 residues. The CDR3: CASSEAARSFNYGYTF. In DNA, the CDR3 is TGTGCCAGCAGTGAAGCAGCACGGAGCTTTAACTATGGCTACACCTTC.

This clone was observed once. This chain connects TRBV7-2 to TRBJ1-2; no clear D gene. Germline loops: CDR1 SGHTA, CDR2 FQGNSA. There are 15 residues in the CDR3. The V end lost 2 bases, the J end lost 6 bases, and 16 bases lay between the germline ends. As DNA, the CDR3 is TGTGCCAGCAGCTTATTATTAACAGTCCGAAATGGCTACACCTTC. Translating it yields CASSLLLTVRNGYTF.

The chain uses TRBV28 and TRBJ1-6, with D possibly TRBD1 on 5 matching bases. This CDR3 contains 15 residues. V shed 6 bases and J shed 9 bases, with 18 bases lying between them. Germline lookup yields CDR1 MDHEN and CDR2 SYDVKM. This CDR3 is CASSSLTGVFSPLHF. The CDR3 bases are TGTGCCAGCAGCTCCCTCACAGGAGTATTTTCACCCCTCCACTTT.

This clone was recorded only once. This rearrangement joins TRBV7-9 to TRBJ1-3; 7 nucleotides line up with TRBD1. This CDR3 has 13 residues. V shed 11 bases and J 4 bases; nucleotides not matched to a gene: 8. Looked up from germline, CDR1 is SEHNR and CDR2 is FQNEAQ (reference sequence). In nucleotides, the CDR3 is TGTGCCGGAACAGGGGAAGTCGGAAACACCATATATTTT. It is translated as CAGTGEVGNTIYF.

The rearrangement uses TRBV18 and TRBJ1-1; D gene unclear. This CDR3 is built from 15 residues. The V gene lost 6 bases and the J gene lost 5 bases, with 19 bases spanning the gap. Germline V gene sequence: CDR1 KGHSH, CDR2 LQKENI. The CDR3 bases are TGTGCCAGCTCTCCCCCCGGGGTAAGGGAAACTGAAGCTTTCTTT. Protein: CASSPPGVRETEAFF.

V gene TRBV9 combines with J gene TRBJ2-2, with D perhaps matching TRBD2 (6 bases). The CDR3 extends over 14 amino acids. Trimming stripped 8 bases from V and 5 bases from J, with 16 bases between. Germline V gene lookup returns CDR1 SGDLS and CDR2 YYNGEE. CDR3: CARGTGLQTGELFF. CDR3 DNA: TGTGCCAGGGGGACGGGACTCCAAACCGGGGAGCTGTTTTTT.

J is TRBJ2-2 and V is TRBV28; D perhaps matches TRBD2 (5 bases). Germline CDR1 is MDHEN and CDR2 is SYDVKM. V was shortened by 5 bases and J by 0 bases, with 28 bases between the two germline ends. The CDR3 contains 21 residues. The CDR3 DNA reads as TGTGCCAGCAGTCCCCCTCGCGGTGGGTGGGAGAGGGTTCCGAACACCGGGGAGCTGTTTTTT. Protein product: CASSPPRGGWERVPNTGELFF.

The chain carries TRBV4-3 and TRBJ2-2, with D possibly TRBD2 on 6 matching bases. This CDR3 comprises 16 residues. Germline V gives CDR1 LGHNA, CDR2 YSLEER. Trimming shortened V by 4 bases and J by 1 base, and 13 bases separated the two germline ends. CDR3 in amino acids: CASSPTPGVNTGELFF. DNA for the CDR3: TGCGCCAGCAGCCCAACCCCGGGGGTGAACACCGGGGAGCTGTTTTTT.